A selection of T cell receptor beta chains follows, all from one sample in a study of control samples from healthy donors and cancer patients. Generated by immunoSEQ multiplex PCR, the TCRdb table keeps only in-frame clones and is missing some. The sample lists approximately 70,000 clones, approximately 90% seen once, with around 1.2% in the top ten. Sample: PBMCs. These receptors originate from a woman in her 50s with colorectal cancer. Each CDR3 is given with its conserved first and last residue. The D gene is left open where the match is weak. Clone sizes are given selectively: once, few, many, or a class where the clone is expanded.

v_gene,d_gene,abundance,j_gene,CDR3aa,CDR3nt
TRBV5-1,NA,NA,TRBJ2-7,CASSPRGSYEQYF,TGCGCCAGCAGCCCCCGCGGGTCCTACGAGCAGTACTTC
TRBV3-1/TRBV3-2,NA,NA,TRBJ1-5,CASSQGGGLAQPQHF,TGTGCCAGCAGCCAAGGGGGGGGTCTTGCTCAGCCCCAGCATTTT
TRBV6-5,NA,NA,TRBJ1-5,CASSRRASNQPQHF,TGTGCCAGCAGTAGAAGGGCTAGCAATCAGCCCCAGCATTTT
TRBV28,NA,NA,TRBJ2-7,CASSHRRPIYEQYF,TGTGCCAGCAGTCATCGCAGGCCGATCTACGAGCAGTACTTC
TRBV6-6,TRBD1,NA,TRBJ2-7,CASSSDRGTYEQYF,TGTGCCAGCAGCTCGGACAGGGGGACCTACGAGCAGTACTTC
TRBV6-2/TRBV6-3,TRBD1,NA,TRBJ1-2,CASSDRGFGYTF,TGTGCCAGCAGCGACAGGGGGTTTGGCTACACCTTC
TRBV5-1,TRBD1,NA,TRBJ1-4,CASSFDRGDEKLFF,TGCGCCAGCAGCTTCGACAGGGGGGATGAAAAACTGTTTTTT
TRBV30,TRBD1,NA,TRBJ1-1,CAWSVGQGNTEAFF,TGTGCCTGGAGTGTAGGACAGGGAAACACTGAAGCTTTCTTT
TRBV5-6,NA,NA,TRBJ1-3,CASSLDDMGNTIYF,TGTGCCAGCAGCTTGGATGACATGGGAAACACCATATATTTT
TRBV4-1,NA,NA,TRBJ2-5,CASSQRVVDPHWETQYF,TGCGCCAGCAGCCAACGGGTCGTAGATCCCCATTGGGAGACCCAGTACTTC
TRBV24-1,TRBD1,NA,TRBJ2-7,CATSARGGAQQYF,TGTGCCACCAGTGCTCGAGGGGGCGCACAGCAGTACTTC
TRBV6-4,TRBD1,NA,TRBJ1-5,CASSDLGQGWNQPQHF,TGTGCCAGCAGTGACCTGGGACAGGGATGGAATCAGCCCCAGCATTTT
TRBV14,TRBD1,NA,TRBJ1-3,CASSRFQGAGNTIYF,TGTGCCAGCAGCCGCTTCCAGGGGGCTGGAAACACCATATATTTT
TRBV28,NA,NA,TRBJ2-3,CASTRSRETDTQYF,TGTGCCAGCACCCGAAGTCGTGAGACAGATACGCAGTATTTT
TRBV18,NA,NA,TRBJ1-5,CASSPSLGAQEGPQHF,TGTGCCAGCTCACCATCGCTGGGTGCCCAGGAAGGGCCCCAGCATTTT
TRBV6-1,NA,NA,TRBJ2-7,CASSEDDWGAEQYF,TGTGCCAGCAGTGAAGACGATTGGGGGGCCGAGCAGTACTTC
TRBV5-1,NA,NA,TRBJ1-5,CASSLAGYSNQPQHF,TGCGCCAGCAGCTTGGCGGGGTATAGCAATCAGCCCCAGCATTTT
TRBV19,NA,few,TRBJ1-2,CASSMGHGYTF,TGTGCCAGTAGTATGGGCCATGGCTACACCTTC
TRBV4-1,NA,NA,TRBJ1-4,CASSQVGTGNEKLFF,TGCGCCAGCAGCCAAGTGGGGACCGGGAACGAAAAACTGTTTTTT
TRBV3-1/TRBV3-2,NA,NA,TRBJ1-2,CASSQDFHYGYTF,TGTGCCAGCAGCCAAGATTTCCACTATGGCTACACCTTC
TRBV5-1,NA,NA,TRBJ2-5,CASSLVRAQETQYF,TGCGCCAGCAGCTTGGTTAGGGCGCAAGAGACCCAGTACTTC
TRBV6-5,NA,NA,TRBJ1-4,CASGRLEAEKLFF,TGTGCCAGCGGACGACTGGAGGCGGAAAAACTGTTTTTT
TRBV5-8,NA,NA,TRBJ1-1,CASSLAHQHTEAFF,TGTGCCAGCAGCTTGGCCCACCAGCACACTGAAGCTTTCTTT
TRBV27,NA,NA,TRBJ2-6,CASSLARPGANVLTF,TGTGCCAGCAGTTTAGCCCGGCCTGGGGCCAACGTCCTGACTTTC
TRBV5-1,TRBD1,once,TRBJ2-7,CASSKGQGMDEQYF,TGCGCCAGCAGCAAGGGACAGGGTATGGACGAGCAGTACTTC
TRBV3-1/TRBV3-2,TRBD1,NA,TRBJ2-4,CASSEGDRDVNIQYF,TGTGCCAGCAGCGAAGGGGACAGGGATGTTAACATTCAGTACTTC
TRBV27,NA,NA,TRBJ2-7,CASSDIGSIDEQYF,TGTGCCAGCAGTGACATAGGGAGTATAGACGAGCAGTACTTC
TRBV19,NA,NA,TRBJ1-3,CASSIDPRRDSGNTIYF,TGTGCCAGTAGTATAGATCCCAGACGGGACTCTGGAAACACCATATATTTT
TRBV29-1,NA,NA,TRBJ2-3,CSVRAGTDTQYF,TGCAGCGTTCGAGCCGGAACAGATACGCAGTATTTT
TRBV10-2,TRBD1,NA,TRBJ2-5,CASSSQGAETQYF,TGCGCCAGCAGCTCACAGGGGGCAGAGACCCAGTACTTC
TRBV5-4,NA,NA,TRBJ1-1,CASSPFHTAPNTEAFF,TGTGCCAGCAGCCCATTTCATACAGCCCCGAACACTGAAGCTTTCTTT